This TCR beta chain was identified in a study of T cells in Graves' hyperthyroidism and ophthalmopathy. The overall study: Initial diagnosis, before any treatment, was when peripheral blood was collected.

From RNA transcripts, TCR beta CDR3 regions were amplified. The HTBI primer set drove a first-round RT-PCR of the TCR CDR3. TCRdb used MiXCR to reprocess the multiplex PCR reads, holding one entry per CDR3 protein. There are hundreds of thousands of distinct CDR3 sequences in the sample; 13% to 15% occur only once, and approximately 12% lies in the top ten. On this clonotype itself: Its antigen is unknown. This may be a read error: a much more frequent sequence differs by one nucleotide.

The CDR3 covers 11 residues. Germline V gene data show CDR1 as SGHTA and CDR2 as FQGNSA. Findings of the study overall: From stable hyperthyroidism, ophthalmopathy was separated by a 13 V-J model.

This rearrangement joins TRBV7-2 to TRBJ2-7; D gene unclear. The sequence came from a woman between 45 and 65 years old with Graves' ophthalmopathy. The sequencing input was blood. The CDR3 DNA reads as TGTGCCAACAGCGACACCCACGAGCAGTACTTC. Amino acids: CANSDTHEQYF.